The 7 T cell receptor beta chains below all came from one sample that was sequenced in a study of blood T cell repertoires in COVID-19. The method was immunoSEQ multiplex PCR; TCRdb's version includes in-frame clones alone and lacks a portion of them. Of 35,000 to 55,000 clones listed, 80% to 90% are singletons. Sequenced sample: peripheral blood. The receptors were gathered from an older woman in a cohort sampled during active COVID-19.

The J gene is TRBJ2-1, the V gene TRBV5-4, with 8 bases fitting TRBD2. V gave up 4 bases and J gave up 5 bases; unmatched junction bases: 8. The CDR3 consists of 15 residues. Germline V gene data show CDR1 as SGHNT and CDR2 as YYREEE (reference sequence). CDR3 nucleotides: TGTGCCAGCAGCCCCCAAGGGACTAGTAACAATGAGCAGTTCTTC. Amino acids: CASSPQGTSNNEQFF. Variable domain in full (rest from reference TRBV5-4 and TRBJ2-1): ETGVTQSPTHLIKTRGQQVTLRCSSQSGHNTVSWYQQALGQGPQFIFQYYREEENGRGNFPPRFSGLQFPNYSSELNVNALELDDSALYLCASSPQGTSNNEQFFGPGTRLTVL.

This chain connects TRBV7-9 to TRBJ1-1; 10 nucleotides align to TRBD1. V trimming: 2 bases; J trimming: 6 bases; junction bases outside the gene matches: 18. This CDR3 region has 19 residues. The germline V gene encodes CDR1 SEHNR and CDR2 FQNEAQ (reference sequence). The CDR3 is CASSLYLRRGQGLYAEAFF. As DNA, the CDR3 is TGTGCCAGCAGCTTATATCTCCGTAGGGGACAGGGGTTGTATGCTGAAGCTTTCTTT.

The V call is TRBV6-5, the J call TRBJ2-5; possibly TRBD2 for D (7 bases). V shed 4 bases and J shed 4 bases, with 10 bases lying between them. The CDR3 covers 13 residues. CDR1 and CDR2 from the germline V gene are MNHEY and SVGAGI. The CDR3 nucleotides are TGTGCCAGCAGTTGGGGGGGGCGAGAGACCCAGTACTTC. Protein sequence: CASSWGGRETQYF.

This clone is classed as medium-sized (0.01 to 0.1%). This chain connects TRBV19 to TRBJ1-4; D is unclear. This CDR3 spans 12 amino acids. The germline V gene has CDR1 LNHDA and CDR2 SQIVND (reference sequence). V was shortened by 5 bases and J by 8 bases, with 9 bases between the two germline ends. The CDR3 region is CASSDPGEKLFF. CDR3 nucleotide sequence: TGTGCCAGTAGTGATCCAGGAGAAAAACTGTTTTTT.

CDR3 bases: TGTGCCACCAGTGATCCAGGGGGTGGCTATGGCTACACCTTC. It yields the protein CATSDPGGGYGYTF. This sequence joins TRBV24-1 and TRBJ1-2; 7 bases agree with TRBD1. There are 14 residues in the CDR3. Trimming removed 3 bases from V and 4 bases from J; junction bases left unmatched: 4. CDR1 and CDR2 (germline): KGHDR, SFDVKD.

V gene TRBV9 combines with J gene TRBJ2-6; 7 nucleotides agree with TRBD2. V lost 6 bases to trimming and J lost 2 bases; unmatched junction nucleotides: 8. Germline CDR1 and CDR2: SGDLS and YYNGEE. This CDR3 is 16 amino acids long. Here the CDR3 reads CASTLSGGAGANVLTF. DNA for the CDR3: TGTGCCAGCACCCTTTCGGGGGGAGCTGGGGCCAACGTCCTGACTTTC. Based on the CDR3 plus reference TRBV9 and TRBJ2-6, the full variable domain is DSGVTQTPKHLITATGQRVTLRCSPRSGDLSVYWYQQSLDQGLQFLIQYYNGEERAKGNILERFSAQQFPDLHSELNLSSLELGDSALYFCASTLSGGAGANVLTFGAGSRLTVL.

This clone was observed once. The chain uses TRBV20-1 and TRBJ1-2; D uncertain. The CDR3 extends over 11 amino acids. The V gene lost 1 base and the J gene lost 3 bases, with 3 bases spanning the gap. Germline CDR1 is DFQATT and CDR2 is SNEGSKA (reference sequence). CDR3 sequence reads: CSARAHYGYTF. The CDR3 DNA reads as TGCAGTGCTAGAGCTCACTATGGCTACACCTTC.